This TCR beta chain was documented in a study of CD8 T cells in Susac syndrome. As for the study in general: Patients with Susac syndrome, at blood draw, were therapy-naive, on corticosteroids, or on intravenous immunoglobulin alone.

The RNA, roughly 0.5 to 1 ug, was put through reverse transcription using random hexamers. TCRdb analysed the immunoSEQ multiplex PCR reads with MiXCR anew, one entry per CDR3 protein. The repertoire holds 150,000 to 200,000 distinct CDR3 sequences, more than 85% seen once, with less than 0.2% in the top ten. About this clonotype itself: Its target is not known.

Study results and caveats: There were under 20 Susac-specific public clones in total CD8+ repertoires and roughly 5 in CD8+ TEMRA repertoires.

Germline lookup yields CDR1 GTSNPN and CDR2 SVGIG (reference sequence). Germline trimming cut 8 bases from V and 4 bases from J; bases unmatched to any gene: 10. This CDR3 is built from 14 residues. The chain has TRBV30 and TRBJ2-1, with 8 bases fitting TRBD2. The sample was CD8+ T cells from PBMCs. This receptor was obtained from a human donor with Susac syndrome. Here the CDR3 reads CAQARGGGYNEQFF. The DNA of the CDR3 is TGTGCCCAAGCTCGGGGCGGGGGGTACAATGAGCAGTTCTTC.